This passage covers 5 T cell receptor beta chains from one sample sequenced in a study of blood T cell repertoires in COVID-19. Here immunoSEQ multiplex PCR was the method, and the copy in TCRdb shows in-frame clones only, minus some. The sample holds around 90,000 clones, about four fifths seen once. Sequencing was performed on peripheral blood. The source is a human donor in a cohort sampled during active COVID-19.

This clone occurred a few times. In the same sample, other DNA sequences code for this CDR3. The chain uses TRBV29-1 and TRBJ1-1; 7 nucleotides match TRBD1. CDR1 and CDR2 (germline): SQVTM, ANQGSEA. Trimming cost V 6 bases and J 1 base; bases outside gene matches: 2. CDR3 length equals 12 residues. CDR3 nucleotide sequence: TGCAGCGTCGCAGGGGGGAACACTGAAGCTTTCTTT. Encoded protein: CSVAGGNTEAFF. The entire variable domain, with the rest obtained from reference TRBV29-1 and TRBJ1-1, is as follows: SAVISQKPSRDICQRGTSLTIQCQVDSQVTMMFWYRQQPGQSLTLIATANQGSEATYESGFVIDKFPISRPNLTFSTLTVSNMSPEDSSIYLCSVAGGNTEAFFGQGTRLTVV.

This chain uses TRBV6-6 with TRBJ2-7; D gene unclear. This CDR3 is 13 amino acids long. Germline CDR1 MNHNY, CDR2 SVGAGI (reference sequence). Trimming shortened V by 4 bases and J by 2 bases, and 9 bases separated the two germline ends. This CDR3 reads CASSLAVTYEQYF. In DNA form, the CDR3 reads TGTGCCAGCAGTTTAGCAGTTACCTACGAGCAGTACTTC.

The J gene is TRBJ1-1, the V gene TRBV28, with unresolved D. Germline lookup yields CDR1 MDHEN and CDR2 SYDVKM. The CDR3 is 12 residues long. V lost 2 bases and J 5 bases, leaving 6 bases between the germline ends. CDR3 sequence reads: CASSLPRTEAFF. CDR3 DNA sequence: TGTGCCAGCAGTTTACCACGGACTGAAGCTTTCTTT. The variable domain in full, completed from reference TRBV28 and TRBJ1-1, reads DVKVTQSSRYLVKRTGEKVFLECVQDMDHENMFWYRQDPGLGLRLIYFSYDVKMKEKGDIPEGYSVSREKKERFSLILESASTNQTSMYLCASSLPRTEAFFGQGTRLTVV.

J is TRBJ1-5 and V is TRBV6-5; D is uncertain. The CDR3 runs 13 residues. Trimming removed 4 bases from V and 7 bases from J, with 11 bases in between. Germline CDR1 MNHEY, CDR2 SVGAGI. CDR3 DNA sequence: TGTGCCAGCAGTTCTACCGGGTCCCAGCCCCAGCATTTT. Its translation is CASSSTGSQPQHF.

The V and J genes are TRBV18 and TRBJ2-7, with 7 bases that match TRBD2. Germline CDR1 reads KGHSH; CDR2 reads LQKENI. The CDR3 runs 14 residues. With V trimmed by 3 bases and J by 2 bases, 4 bases remained unmatched. The CDR3 bases are TGTGCCAGCTCACCGGGGGGGATCGCCTACGAGCAGTACTTC. Its protein is CASSPGGIAYEQYF.